This entry is about one T cell receptor (beta chain). What it recognizes is unknown. The ends lost 1 base at V and 2 bases at J; junction bases unmatched: 4. CDR1 and CDR2 (germline): LGHDT, YNNKEL (reference sequence). This CDR3 comprises 15 residues. This table comes from immunoSEQ multiplex PCR, and its TCRdb copy is limited to in-frame clones, with some not included. The sample has about 110,000 clones, around 91% seen once. This sample stems from a study of T cell responses to AZD1222 COVID-19 vaccine. Study-wide results and limits: Possibly, clonal diversity was underestimated; donors were largely white British and included more females.

The clonotype comes from an adult who received the AZD1222 COVID-19 vaccine. Source: peripheral blood, taken 28 days after the second AZD1222 dose. This chain connects TRBV3-1 (or the pseudogene TRBV3-2) to TRBJ2-7, with TRBD1 identical over 8 bases. As DNA, the CDR3 is TGTGCCAGCAGCCAAGCCGGGACAGGCCCCTACGAGCAGTACTTC. Amino acids: CASSQAGTGPYEQYF.